This T cell receptor beta chain was sequenced in a study of quantifying T cell responses using KT2 cells. Study-wide background: Reverse transcription used primers in the TCR alpha and beta constant regions.

The V gene's germline CDR1 is SQVTM and CDR2 ANQGSEA. V lost 3 bases to trimming and J lost 7 bases; unmatched junction nucleotides: 3. The CDR3 length is 14 residues. This clonotype has a count of ten or more. A single-stranded UMI oligo with SP2 sequence was ligated to cDNA 3' ends. An equimolar mix of RC1.1 and RC1.2 primed the beta chain across TRBC1 and TRBC2. TCRdb reprocessed the UMI-ligation and nested PCR reads via MiXCR and lists one record per CDR3 protein. The table includes around 56,000 distinct CDR3 sequences, more than 9% detected once. Sequenced: PBMCs spiked with cells of the T cell clone KT2. The V gene is TRBV29-1, the J gene TRBJ2-3; 14 bases are shared with TRBD2. The TCR originated in a human donor. The CDR3 DNA sequence: TGCAGCGTTGAGACTAGCGGGGGGGCGAATACGCAGTATTTT. Translated: CSVETSGGANTQYF.